These 29 T cell receptor beta chains were all obtained from the same sample, sequenced in a study of blood T cell repertoires in COVID-19. Sequenced by immunoSEQ multiplex PCR; TCRdb stores in-frame clones only, minus some. The sample lists more than 300,000 clones, about nine tenths occurring once. Material for sequencing was peripheral blood. The receptors shown here come from a woman in her forties or fifties with COVID-19, enrolled during active disease.

The chain couples TRBV30 to TRBJ2-2, with a tentative D call TRBD2 (5 bases). Trimming took off 0 bases at V and 1 base at J, with 9 bases between the two ends. Per germline, CDR1 GTSNPN and CDR2 SVGIG (reference sequence). The CDR3 loop spans 15 amino acids. CDR3 coding DNA: TGTGCCTGGAGTGTTCTCGGACTGAACACCGGGGAGCTGTTTTTT. Its protein product is CAWSVLGLNTGELFF.

The chain links TRBV5-5 to TRBJ1-3; possibly TRBD1 for D (6 bases). V was shortened by 3 bases and J by 0 bases, with 13 bases between the two germline ends. The CDR3 loop spans 16 amino acids. CDR1 is SGHKS, CDR2 YYEKEE, per germline (reference sequence). The CDR3 loop is CASSYTGLLSGNTIYF. The CDR3 DNA reads as TGTGCCAGCAGCTATACAGGGCTCCTCTCTGGAAACACCATATATTTT.

The genes are TRBV30 and TRBJ2-1, with D maybe TRBD2 (7 bases). CDR1 GTSNPN and CDR2 SVGIG come from the germline V gene (reference sequence). V was shortened by 4 bases and J by 2 bases, with 15 bases between the two germline ends. This CDR3 is 15 amino acids long. The CDR3 sequence: CAWKPQGTTYNEQFF. The CDR3 DNA reads as TGTGCCTGGAAGCCGCAGGGGACTACCTACAATGAGCAGTTCTTC.

This chain connects TRBV6-1 to TRBJ2-3; TRBD2 aligns across 8 bases. Per the germline V gene, CDR1 is MNHNS and CDR2 is SASEGT. V lost 2 bases, J lost 0 bases, and 4 bases stayed unmatched. The CDR3 runs to 16 residues. CDR3 loop: CASSEWASGSTDTQYF. The CDR3 DNA follows: TGTGCCAGCAGTGAATGGGCTAGCGGGAGCACAGATACGCAGTATTTT.

This chain connects TRBV5-4 to TRBJ2-3; the D gene is possibly TRBD1 (5 bases). Deletions cut 0 bases from V and 0 bases from J, with 8 bases between. CDR1 is SGHNT, CDR2 YYREEE, per germline (reference sequence). This CDR3 contains 15 residues. CDR3 loop: CASSLGGSSTDTQYF. The DNA for the CDR3 is TGTGCCAGCAGCTTGGGGGGCTCTAGCACAGATACGCAGTATTTT. Supplemented by reference TRBV5-4 and TRBJ2-3, the full variable domain reads ETGVTQSPTHLIKTRGQQVTLRCSSQSGHNTVSWYQQALGQGPQFIFQYYREEENGRGNFPPRFSGLQFPNYSSELNVNALELDDSALYLCASSLGGSSTDTQYFGPGTRLTVL.

This chain joins TRBV19 and TRBJ1-4, with TRBD1 matching over 8 bases. With 6 bases clipped from V and 4 bases from J, the junction kept 4 bases outside the gene matches. The CDR3 consists of 14 residues. Germline V gene data show CDR1 as LNHDA and CDR2 as SQIVND (reference sequence). The DNA of the CDR3 is TGTGCCAGTAGGCAGGGGGCGGTTAATGAAAAACTGTTTTTT. Translation gives CASRQGAVNEKLFF.

Details on this clone: Other DNA sequences of this sample code for an identical CDR3. V gene TRBV5-1 combines with J gene TRBJ2-2; perhaps TRBD2 as D (5 bases). Per germline, CDR1 SGHRS and CDR2 YFSETQ. The CDR3 runs to 13 residues. V dropped 4 bases and J dropped 5 bases, with 9 bases sitting between them. CDR3 in amino acids: CASSPGGTGELFF. DNA for the CDR3: TGCGCCAGCAGCCCCGGAGGAACCGGGGAGCTGTTTTTT. The entire variable domain, with the rest obtained from reference TRBV5-1 and TRBJ2-2, is as follows: KAGVTQTPRYLIKTRGQQVTLSCSPISGHRSVSWYQQTPGQGLQFLFEYFSETQRNKGNFPGRFSGRQFSNSRSEMNVSTLELGDSALYLCASSPGGTGELFFGEGSRLTVL.

This clone was detected a few times. This chain uses TRBV5-8 with TRBJ2-1; 14 positions agree with TRBD2. The germline gives CDR1 SGHTS, CDR2 YDEGEE. The CDR3 consists of 16 residues. With 0 bases clipped from V and 8 bases from J, the junction kept 4 bases outside the gene matches. In DNA, the CDR3 is TGTGCCAGCAGCTTGGAAGGGACTAGCGGGAGCTATGAGCAGTTCTTC. This codes for CASSLEGTSGSYEQFF.

The chain has TRBV6-5 and TRBJ2-1; D uncertain. The V end was cut by 0 bases, the J end by 1 base, with 10 bases between. This CDR3 is 16 amino acids long. Germline loops: CDR1 MNHEY, CDR2 SVGAGI. CDR3 bases: TGTGCCAGCAGTTACTCGAACTTCCGGTCCTACAATGAGCAGTTCTTC. It yields the protein CASSYSNFRSYNEQFF.

This chain joins TRBV25-1 and TRBJ1-6; the D gene is possibly TRBD1 (5 bases). Germline V CDR1 and CDR2: MGHDK, SYGVNS. V was pared by 5 bases and J by 4 bases, with 12 bases between. The CDR3 loop spans 15 amino acids. The CDR3 is CASSPPGNYNSPLHF. CDR3 DNA: TGTGCCAGCAGTCCCCCAGGGAATTATAATTCACCCCTCCACTTT.

The chain employs TRBV20-1 and TRBJ2-7; perhaps TRBD2 as D (6 bases). V was shortened by 5 bases and J by 7 bases, with 12 bases between the two germline ends. The length of the CDR3 is 11 residues. Looked up from germline, CDR1 is DFQATT and CDR2 is SNEGSKA (reference sequence). The CDR3 nucleotides are TGCAGTGCTTGGAGGGTGAAAGAGCAGTACTTC. It encodes CSAWRVKEQYF.

The chain recombines TRBV29-1 with TRBJ1-2; TRBD1 might be the D (5 bases). Trimming shortened V by 4 bases and J by 6 bases, and 9 bases separated the two germline ends. The CDR3 runs 11 residues. CDR1 is SQVTM, CDR2 ANQGSEA, per germline. The CDR3 DNA is TGCAGCGTTGGCGGGGCGGATGGCTACACCTTC. Translating gives CSVGGADGYTF.

As regards this clone: Other DNA sequences within the sample encode an identical CDR3. The V and J genes are TRBV5-1 and TRBJ1-1; D not certain. Germline V gene sequence: CDR1 SGHRS, CDR2 YFSETQ. Trimming removed 4 bases at V and 0 bases at J, with 16 bases between. CDR3 length equals 16 residues. CDR3 DNA: TGCGCCAGCAGCCCCACTCCAGGTCAGATGAACACTGAAGCTTTCTTT. Its protein product is CASSPTPGQMNTEAFF.

This chain links TRBV5-1 with TRBJ2-3; TRBD1 is a possible D gene (6 bases). The V end lost 4 bases, the J end lost 0 bases, and 12 bases lay between the germline ends. The V gene's germline CDR1 is SGHRS and CDR2 YFSETQ. The CDR3 covers 15 residues. CDR3 coding DNA: TGCGCCAGCAGCCAGGGGAGAGGCAGCACAGATACGCAGTATTTT. This codes for CASSQGRGSTDTQYF.

Of note for this clone: The sample holds other DNA sequences that translate to the same CDR3. The V and J genes are TRBV13 and TRBJ2-7; TRBD1 aligns across 12 bases. J lost 4 bases, V lost 5 bases, and 3 bases had no gene match. There are 14 residues in the CDR3. CDR1 is PRHDT, CDR2 FYEKMQ, per germline (reference sequence). In nucleotides, the CDR3 is TGTGCCAGCAGCCCGGGACAGGGGGCTTACGAGCAGTACTTC. This gives the protein CASSPGQGAYEQYF.

This sequence joins TRBV7-9 and TRBJ2-7; 9 positions agree with TRBD1. V shed 3 bases and J 2 bases; nucleotides not matched to a gene: 8. The CDR3 is 16 amino acids. Per the germline V gene, CDR1 is SEHNR and CDR2 is FQNEAQ (reference sequence). For the CDR3, the DNA is TGTGCCAGCAGCTTCGACAGGGGGAACGGGCCCTACGAGCAGTACTTC. Amino acids: CASSFDRGNGPYEQYF.

Written as DNA, the CDR3 is TGTGCCACCAGTGAGTCCGGGACTAGTTATGAGCAGTTCTTC. Amino acid sequence: CATSESGTSYEQFF. The chain carries TRBV24-1 and TRBJ2-1; the match to TRBD2 covers 8 bases. The germline CDR1 and CDR2 sequences are KGHDR and SFDVKD. The CDR3 is made up of 14 amino acids. V lost 4 bases to trimming and J lost 8 bases; unmatched junction nucleotides: 6.

J is TRBJ2-7 and V is TRBV7-2; D is possibly TRBD2 (5 bases). The CDR3 spans 15 residues. The ends were cut back, 4 bases at V and 5 bases at J, with 18 bases in the middle. Looked up from germline, CDR1 is SGHTA and CDR2 is FQGNSA. This chain's CDR3 is CASSYKGDVSHEQYF. The CDR3 DNA sequence: TGTGCCAGCAGCTACAAGGGAGACGTTTCCCACGAGCAGTACTTC. The complete variable domain, with remaining parts taken from reference TRBV7-2 and TRBJ2-7, reads GAGVSQSPSNKVTEKGKDVELRCDPISGHTALYWYRQSLGQGLEFLIYFQGNSAPDKSGLPSDRFSAERTGGSVSTLTIQRTQQEDSAVYLCASSYKGDVSHEQYFGPGTRLTVT.

This chain uses TRBV2 with TRBJ1-2; a possible D gene is TRBD1 (6 bases). The CDR3 runs 13 residues. V was pared by 6 bases and J by 8 bases, with 16 bases between. CDR1 is SNHLY and CDR2 is FYNNEI in the germline V gene. CDR3 in amino acids: CASRRGISGGYTF. The CDR3, as DNA: TGTGCCAGCAGGAGGGGGATCTCCGGGGGCTACACCTTC.

J is TRBJ2-3 and V is TRBV30, with TRBD2 as a possible D gene (5 bases). Trimming left V 3 bases short and J 7 bases short, with 11 bases between. This CDR3 spans 12 amino acids. Looked up from germline, CDR1 is GTSNPN and CDR2 is SVGIG (reference sequence). CDR3 nucleotide sequence: TGTGCCTGGAGCCCCACGGGAAATACGCAGTATTTT. Translating it yields CAWSPTGNTQYF.

V and J are TRBV19 and TRBJ1-5; no definite D call. The CDR3 length is 13 residues. Between the trimmed V and J ends, which lost 1 base and 5 bases, there was a span of 6 bases. CDR1 is LNHDA, CDR2 SQIVND, per germline (reference sequence). The CDR3 loop is CASSIAPDQPQHF. CDR3 sequence (DNA): TGTGCCAGTAGTATAGCCCCAGATCAGCCCCAGCATTTT.

The chain uses TRBV11-3 and TRBJ1-3, with TRBD1 identical over 7 bases. The CDR3 has 15 residues. With 4 bases clipped from V and 0 bases from J, the junction kept 3 bases outside the gene matches. Germline V gene lookup returns CDR1 SGHNT and CDR2 YENEEA. In DNA form, the CDR3 reads TGTGCCAGCAGCTCGACAGGGAACTCTGGAAACACCATATATTTT. Translation: CASSSTGNSGNTIYF. Using reference TRBV11-3 and TRBJ1-3 for the parts outside the CDR3, the full variable domain is EAGVVQSPRYKIIEKKQPVAFWCNPISGHNTLYWYLQNLGQGPELLIRYENEEAVDDSQLPKDRFSAERLKGVDSTLKIQPAELGDSAVYLCASSSTGNSGNTIYFGEGSWLTVV.

The V and J genes are TRBV19 and TRBJ1-5, with D possibly TRBD1 on 5 matching bases. CDR3 length equals 15 residues. Per the germline V gene, CDR1 is LNHDA and CDR2 is SQIVND (reference sequence). V dropped 6 bases and J dropped 3 bases, with 15 bases sitting between them. As DNA, the CDR3 is TGTGCCAGTAGGCGGGGCAGCCCGAACAATCAGCCCCAGCATTTT. This encodes CASRRGSPNNQPQHF.

V gene TRBV7-8 combines with J gene TRBJ1-1; D not certain. This CDR3 contains 15 residues. Germline loops: CDR1 SGHVS, CDR2 FQNEAQ. V dropped 3 bases and J dropped 0 bases, with 11 bases sitting between them. The CDR3 coding sequence is TGTGCCAGCAGCTTTTTCGGGTTGTTGAACACTGAAGCTTTCTTT. Protein product: CASSFFGLLNTEAFF.

The J gene is TRBJ2-5, the V gene TRBV30, with 7 nucleotides matching TRBD1. Trimming removed 5 bases from V and 5 bases from J; junction bases left unmatched: 5. This CDR3 is 12 amino acids long. Germline CDR1 and CDR2: GTSNPN and SVGIG (reference sequence). This CDR3 is CAWGTAGETQYF. DNA of the CDR3: TGTGCCTGGGGGACAGCCGGGGAGACCCAGTACTTC.

The V call is TRBV3-1 (or the pseudogene TRBV3-2), the J call TRBJ1-2, with 7 positions matching TRBD1. The CDR3 extends over 14 amino acids. Per the germline V gene, CDR1 is LGHDT and CDR2 is YNNKEL (reference sequence). Trimming at V came to 4 bases and at J to 4 bases, leaving 6 bases not matched to a gene. CDR3: CASSPPGQSYGYTF. The CDR3 DNA is TGTGCCAGCAGCCCCCCGGGACAGAGCTATGGCTACACCTTC.

Points on this clone: Other DNA sequences in the same sample also yield this CDR3. The chain combines TRBV2 with TRBJ1-2; D is unresolved. This CDR3 has 13 residues. Per the germline V gene, CDR1 is SNHLY and CDR2 is FYNNEI. V gave up 3 bases and J gave up 2 bases, with 7 bases separating them. The CDR3 reads CASSERANYGYTF. As DNA, the CDR3 is TGTGCCAGCAGTGAGCGGGCGAACTATGGCTACACCTTC. Full variable domain (outside the CDR3, taken from reference TRBV2 and TRBJ1-2): EPEVTQTPSHQVTQMGQEVILRCVPISNHLYFYWYRQILGQKVEFLVSFYNNEISEKSEIFDDQFSVERPDGSNFTLKIRSTKLEDSAMYFCASSERANYGYTFGSGTRLTVV.

The chain joins TRBV9 to TRBJ2-1; 7 bases fit TRBD2. The CDR3 has 17 residues. Germline CDR1 is SGDLS and CDR2 is YYNGEE. The V gene end was trimmed by 3 bases and the J gene end by 3 bases; junction bases not matched to a gene: 12. CDR3 sequence reads: CASSAPPERGLYNEQFF. The CDR3, as DNA: TGTGCCAGCAGCGCTCCTCCGGAGCGGGGTCTCTACAATGAGCAGTTCTTC.

The CDR3 spells CASSLAGPAGDEQYF. The CDR3 bases are TGTGCCAGCAGCTTAGCCGGTCCAGCCGGGGACGAGCAGTACTTC. V usage is TRBV7-6 and J usage is TRBJ2-7, with D tentatively TRBD2 (5 bases). The CDR3 loop spans 15 amino acids. Trimming pared 0 bases from V and 5 bases from J, leaving 14 bases between. CDR1 is SGHVS and CDR2 is FNYEAQ in the germline V gene.